Included here is one T cell receptor (beta chain) sequence, with context. Its cognate antigen is unknown. The data derive from a study of cytomegalovirus exposure and HLA in healthy donors. Study results and caveats: Researchers reported in a later analysis that a missense DCLRE1C variant was tied to TCR beta V- and J-gene trimming. As was reported, the classifier diagnosed cytomegalovirus status with high specificity and sensitivity.

In the PCR, 60 Vbeta and 13 Jbeta primers were used. Only in-frame clones appear in the TCRdb table, and some are missing; sequencing was by immunoSEQ multiplex PCR. Among some 100,000 clones, approximately 82% were seen once, and the ten largest hold roughly 1.2%. The length of the CDR3 is 14 residues. Trimming stripped 5 bases from V and 0 bases from J, with 7 bases between. The germline gives CDR1 LNHDA, CDR2 SQIVND (reference sequence). Sample: PBMCs. The chain combines TRBV19 with TRBJ2-2; D unresolved. The TCR originated in a woman aged 18-35 years in good health and CMV-seronegative. CDR3 nucleotides: TGTGCCAGTAGTCGGGTTACGAACACCGGGGAGCTGTTTTTT. The encoded protein is CASSRVTNTGELFF.